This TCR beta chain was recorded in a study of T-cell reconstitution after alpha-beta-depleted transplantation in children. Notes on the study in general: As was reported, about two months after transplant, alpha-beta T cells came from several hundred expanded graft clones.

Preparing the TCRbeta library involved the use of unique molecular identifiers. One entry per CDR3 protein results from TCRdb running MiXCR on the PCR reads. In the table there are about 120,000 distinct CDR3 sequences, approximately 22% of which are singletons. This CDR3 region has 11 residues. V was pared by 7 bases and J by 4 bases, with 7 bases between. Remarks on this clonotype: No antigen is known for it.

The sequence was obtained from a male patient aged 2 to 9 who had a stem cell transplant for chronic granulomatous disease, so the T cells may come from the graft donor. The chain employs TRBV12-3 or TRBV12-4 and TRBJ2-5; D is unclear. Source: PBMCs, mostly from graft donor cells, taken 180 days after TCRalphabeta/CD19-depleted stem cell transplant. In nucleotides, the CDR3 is TGTGCCAGCAACCTAGGAGAGACCCAGTACTTC. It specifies CASNLGETQYF.